Listed below are T cell receptor beta chains from one sample, sequenced in a study of T cell responses to AZD1222 COVID-19 vaccine. Profiled with immunoSEQ multiplex PCR; TCRdb holds only in-frame clones, not every one. Of under 110,000 clones in the sample, around 90% were seen once. Here the sequenced sample was peripheral blood, taken on day 0 of AZD1222 vaccination. These receptors were obtained from an adult in good health. Both conserved end residues are part of each CDR3. D genes are given only for firm matches. Clone size is given for some rows only: seen once, a few or many times, or a class if the clone is expanded.

abundance | j_gene | v_gene | d_gene | CDR3aa | CDR3nt
NA | TRBJ1-1 | TRBV27 | TRBD1 | CASARDRNTEAFF | TGTGCCAGCGCCCGGGACAGGAACACTGAAGCTTTCTTT
NA | TRBJ2-5 | TRBV7-3 | NA | CASSFYRYQETQYF | TGTGCCAGCAGCTTTTACAGGTACCAAGAGACCCAGTACTTC
NA | TRBJ2-7 | TRBV2 | TRBD1 | CAGGQGISEQYF | TGTGCCGGGGGACAGGGTATTAGCGAGCAGTACTTC
NA | TRBJ2-3 | TRBV21-1 | NA | CASSKYQGTLWTSGSRDTDTQYF | TGTGCCAGCAGCAAATACCAGGGGACTCTTTGGACTAGCGGGAGTCGGGACACAGATACGCAGTATTTT
NA | TRBJ1-4 | TRBV5-1 | TRBD1 | CASSYGQGREKLFF | TGCGCCAGCAGCTACGGACAGGGACGTGAAAAACTGTTTTTT
NA | TRBJ2-3 | TRBV11-2 | TRBD1 | CASSLSRQGVDTQYF | TGTGCCAGCAGCTTAAGTCGCCAGGGGGTAGATACGCAGTATTTT
NA | TRBJ1-1 | TRBV5-1 | TRBD1 | CASSSGQVRTEAFF | TGCGCCAGCAGCAGCGGACAGGTTAGGACCGAAGCTTTCTTT
NA | TRBJ1-1 | TRBV30 | NA | CAWSVPTGSEAFF | TGTGCCTGGAGTGTACCGACAGGCTCCGAAGCTTTCTTT
NA | TRBJ2-3 | TRBV27 | NA | CASSRGLWGTDTQYF | TGTGCCAGCAGCCGGGGCCTTTGGGGCACAGATACGCAGTATTTT
once | TRBJ1-5 | TRBV6-6 | NA | CASRDSRNQPQHF | TGTGCCAGCAGAGACAGTAGGAATCAGCCCCAGCATTTT
NA | TRBJ2-3 | TRBV28 | NA | CASSPVLSRNTQYF | TGTGCCAGCAGTCCCGTCCTTTCCCGGAATACGCAGTATTTT
NA | TRBJ2-2 | TRBV14 | NA | CASSQAQYTGELFF | TGTGCCAGCAGCCAAGCACAGTACACCGGGGAGCTGTTTTTT
NA | TRBJ2-1 | TRBV3-1/TRBV3-2 | TRBD2 | CASSRTSGRPSNEQFF | TGTGCCAGCAGCCGGACTAGCGGGAGGCCCAGCAATGAGCAGTTCTTC
NA | TRBJ1-5 | TRBV19 | NA | CASSDNSNQPQHF | TGTGCCAGTAGCGACAATAGCAATCAGCCCCAGCATTTT
NA | TRBJ2-7 | TRBV23-1 | NA | CASSQSRKVSYEQYF | TGCGCCAGCAGTCAATCACGAAAAGTCTCCTACGAGCAGTACTTC
NA | TRBJ1-5 | TRBV18 | NA | CASSSQGSQPQHF | TGTGCCAGCTCATCCCAGGGATCCCAGCCCCAGCATTTT
NA | TRBJ1-2 | TRBV15 | NA | CATSRIIGESYGYTF | TGTGCCACCAGCCGCATTATAGGGGAAAGCTATGGCTACACCTTC
NA | TRBJ1-2 | TRBV6-5 | NA | CASSPDRSYGYTF | TGTGCCAGCAGTCCGGACAGATCATATGGCTACACCTTC
NA | TRBJ2-2 | TRBV27 | NA | CASGRGVPNTGELFF | TGTGCCAGCGGTAGGGGAGTCCCAAACACCGGGGAGCTGTTTTTT
NA | TRBJ2-7 | TRBV27 | TRBD2 | CASSSYLAGAPYEQYF | TGTGCCAGCAGTTCTTACCTAGCGGGAGCACCCTACGAGCAGTACTTC
NA | TRBJ2-1 | TRBV6-4 | TRBD2 | CASSDSGTSGPNEQFF | TGTGCCAGCAGTGACTCCGGGACTAGCGGGCCTAATGAGCAGTTCTTC
NA | TRBJ1-5 | TRBV7-2 | NA | CASSLAGRGNQPQHF | TGTGCCAGCAGCTTAGCGGGTCGTGGCAATCAGCCCCAGCATTTT
once | TRBJ1-1 | TRBV23-1 | NA | CASSGIRGWGGFRNTEAFF | TGCGCCAGCAGTGGGATTAGAGGGTGGGGTGGGTTTAGGAACACTGAAGCTTTCTTT
NA | TRBJ2-1 | TRBV10-1 | NA | CASSESTGYNEQFF | TGCGCCAGCAGTGAGTCGACAGGCTACAATGAGCAGTTCTTC
NA | TRBJ1-1 | TRBV20-1 | NA | CSASNLVEAFF | TGCAGTGCTAGTAATCTTGTTGAAGCTTTCTTT
NA | TRBJ1-3 | TRBV7-9 | TRBD1 | CASSLSRTGRIGNTIYF | TGTGCCAGCAGCTTATCTAGGACAGGCAGAATTGGAAACACCATATATTTT